This TCR beta chain emerged from a study of OX40 agonist ivuxolimab in advanced cancers. The assay was immunoSEQ multiplex PCR, and TCRdb's table has in-frame clones only and misses some. The top ten hold about a tenth of the sample, which has about 63,000 clones, 85% to 90% seen once. The CDR3 runs to 15 residues. From germline, CDR1 is LNHDA and CDR2 SQIVND (reference sequence). The V and J ends lost 1 base and 6 bases respectively, with 13 bases between them. This TCR derives from an adult with an advanced solid tumor such as melanoma, head and neck, liver or kidney cancer. The sequencing here drew on CD4+ or CD8+ T cells sorted from blood, taken in a trial of the OX40 agonist ivuxolimab. The chain recombines TRBV19 with TRBJ1-5, with D possibly matching TRBD1 (5 bases). The DNA for the CDR3 is TGTGCCAGTAGTATAGGTGGGCAGGGATCTCAGCCCCAGCATTTT. Amino acid sequence: CASSIGGQGSQPQHF. Supplemented by reference TRBV19 and TRBJ1-5, the full variable domain reads DGGITQSPKYLFRKEGQNVTLSCEQNLNHDAMYWYRQDPGQGLRLIYYSQIVNDFQKGDIAEGYSVSREKKESFPLTVTSAQKNPTAFYLCASSIGGQGSQPQHFGDGTRLSIL.